The clone carrying this T cell receptor beta chain was counted ten times or more. This record belongs to a study of chronic HIV infection and antiretroviral therapy. The ends were cut back, 3 bases at V and 0 bases at J, with 12 bases in the middle. This CDR3 contains 17 residues. Germline assignment: CDR1 LGHNA and CDR2 YSLEER. Each CDR3 protein is one row after TCRdb ran MiXCR on the 5' RACE reads. The table records about 38,000 distinct CDR3 sequences, about 7.4% of them present only once. The sequence was obtained from an adult who had HIV and had not received antiretroviral therapy, or was an uninfected healthy control (not recorded which). The rearrangement uses TRBV4-3 and TRBJ1-6; D is ambiguous. The sequenced material came from peripheral blood. The CDR3 sequence is CASSHWTGSSYNSPLHF. As DNA, the CDR3 is TGCGCCAGCAGCCATTGGACGGGTAGCTCCTATAATTCACCCCTCCACTTT.